This T cell receptor (beta chain) was recovered during a study of OX40 agonist ivuxolimab in advanced cancers. About the investigation overall: Ivuxolimab, which targeted the costimulatory receptor OX40 (CD134), was an agonistic, fully human IgG2 monoclonal antibody. Prior anti-PD-1, anti-PD-L1 or anti-CTLA-4 therapy was permitted, and 40% of dose-escalation patients had received checkpoint inhibitors. Among the roughly 52 dose-escalation patients, 19 had hepatocellular carcinoma, 15 melanoma, 9 renal cell carcinoma and 9 head and neck cancer. Intravenous ivuxolimab was administered to patients every 2 weeks at six dose levels: 0.01, 0.1, 0.3, 1.5, 3 and 10 mg/kg. The paper reports the monotherapy dose-escalation portion (N of about 51 patients) of the phase I ivuxolimab trial. Peripheral TCRbeta sequencing was intended to test whether TCR sequence diversity was altered and clonal T-cell expansion was caused by ivuxolimab. A male proportion of 82.7% and a mean age of approximately 58 years, ranging from roughly 20 to 80, were recorded for the dose-escalation cohort. Partial responses occurred in three dose-escalation patients: two with cutaneous melanoma and one with hepatocellular carcinoma. General conclusions and limits of the study: At doses of 0.1 to 3.0 mg/kg, clonal expansion of both CD4+ and CD8+ T cells in blood was seen between baseline and week 6. In the 0.1-3.0 mg/kg groups, partial responders were among the patients with the lowest normalized peripheral clonal expansion, particularly in CD8+ T cells. Low levels of normalized T-cell clonal expansion were also seen in some patients who did not respond. After ivuxolimab, expanded clones were on average more numerous among CD8+ T cells than among CD4+ T cells. The antigen specificity of the peripheral T cells that underwent clonal expansion was not determined.

Comment on this clone: The antigen this receptor binds is unknown. No much larger clone is present one base from it, and per-base qualities are unavailable.

The CDR3 contains 14 residues, cysteine and phenylalanine counted. The read is trimmed to its CDR3 DNA, 42 bases read in frame from base 1. Ends trimmed: V by 1 base, J by 0 bases; bases unmatched to a gene: 0. Via the germline V gene, CDR1 is SGHVS and CDR2 FNYEAQ. The trial excluded patients who had a history of autoimmune disease or were on systemic immunosuppression. Peripheral blood for TCR sequencing was drawn from every dose cohort at baseline, at cycle 4 day 1 and at cycle 7 day 1. Samples came from an open-label, multicenter, first-in-human phase I dose-escalation trial of ivuxolimab. The trial enrolled adults with locally advanced or metastatic head and neck squamous cell, hepatocellular, melanoma or renal cell carcinoma. Before TCR sequencing, CD4+ and CD8+ T cells were separately sorted from peripheral blood. To sequence the TCRbeta CDR3 region, genomic DNA was isolated from the sorted cells. The immunoSEQ Assay was used for sequencing of TCRbeta CDR3 regions. The immuneACCESS repertoire file appears here via TCRdb, limited to in-frame rearrangements. These files lack a portion of the clones; in checked studies, under half of the deficit traces to unresolved V genes, and the cause of the others is not known. In all, the sample holds about 43,000 clones, and 90% to 95% of those were seen once. In total, the top ten clones hold 11% of the sample.

This receptor was identified in an adult with an advanced solid tumor such as melanoma, head and neck, liver or kidney cancer. Sample: CD4+ or CD8+ T cells sorted from blood, taken in a trial of the OX40 agonist ivuxolimab. The chain uses TRBV7-6 and TRBJ2-7, with 7 central nucleotides matching TRBD2. The nucleotides are TGTGCCAGCAGCTTAGGGACTAGCTCCTACGAGCAGTACTTC. Protein translation: CASSLGTSSYEQYF.